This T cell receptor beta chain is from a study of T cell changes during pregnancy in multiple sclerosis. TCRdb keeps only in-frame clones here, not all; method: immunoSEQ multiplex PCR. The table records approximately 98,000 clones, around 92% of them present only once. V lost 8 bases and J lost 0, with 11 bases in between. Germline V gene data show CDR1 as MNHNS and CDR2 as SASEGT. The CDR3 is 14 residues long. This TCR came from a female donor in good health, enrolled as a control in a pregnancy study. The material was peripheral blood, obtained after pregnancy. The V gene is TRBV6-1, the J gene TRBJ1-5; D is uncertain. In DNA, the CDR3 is TGTGCCAGCGAGAAGATAGATAGCAATCAGCCCCAGCATTTT. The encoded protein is CASEKIDSNQPQHF.